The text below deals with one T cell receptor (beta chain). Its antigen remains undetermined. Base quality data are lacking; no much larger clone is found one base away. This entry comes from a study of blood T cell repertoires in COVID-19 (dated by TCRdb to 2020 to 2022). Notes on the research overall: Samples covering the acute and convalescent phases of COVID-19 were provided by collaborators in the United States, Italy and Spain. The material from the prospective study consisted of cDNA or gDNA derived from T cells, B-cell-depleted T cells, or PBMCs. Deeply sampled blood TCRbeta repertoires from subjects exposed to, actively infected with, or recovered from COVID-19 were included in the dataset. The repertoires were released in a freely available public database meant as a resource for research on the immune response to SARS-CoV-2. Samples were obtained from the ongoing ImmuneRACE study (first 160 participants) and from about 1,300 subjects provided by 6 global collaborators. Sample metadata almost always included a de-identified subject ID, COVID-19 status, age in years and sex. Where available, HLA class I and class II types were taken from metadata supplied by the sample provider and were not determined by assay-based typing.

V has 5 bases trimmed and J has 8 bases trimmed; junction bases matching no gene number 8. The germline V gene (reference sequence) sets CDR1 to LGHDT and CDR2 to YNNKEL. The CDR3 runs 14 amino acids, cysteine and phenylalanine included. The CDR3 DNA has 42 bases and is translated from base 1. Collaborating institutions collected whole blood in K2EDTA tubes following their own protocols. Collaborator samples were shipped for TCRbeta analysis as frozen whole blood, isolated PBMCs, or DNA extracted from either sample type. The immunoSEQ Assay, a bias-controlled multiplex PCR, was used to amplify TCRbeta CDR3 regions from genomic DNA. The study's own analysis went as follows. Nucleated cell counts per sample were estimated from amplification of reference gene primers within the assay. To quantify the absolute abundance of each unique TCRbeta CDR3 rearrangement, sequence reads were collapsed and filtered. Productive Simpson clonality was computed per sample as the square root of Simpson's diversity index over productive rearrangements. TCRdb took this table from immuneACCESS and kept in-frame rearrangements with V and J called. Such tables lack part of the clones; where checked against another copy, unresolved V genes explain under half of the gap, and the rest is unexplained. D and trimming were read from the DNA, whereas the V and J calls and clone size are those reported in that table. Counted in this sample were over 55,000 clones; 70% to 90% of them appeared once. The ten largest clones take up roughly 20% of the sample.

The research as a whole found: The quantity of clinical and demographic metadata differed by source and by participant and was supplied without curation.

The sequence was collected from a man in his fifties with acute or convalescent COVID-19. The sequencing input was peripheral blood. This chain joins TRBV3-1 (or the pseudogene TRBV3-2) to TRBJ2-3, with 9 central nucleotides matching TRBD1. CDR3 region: CASSDRGGSGTQYF. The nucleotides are TGTGCCAGCAGCGACAGGGGGGGCTCAGGTACGCAGTATTTT.